This T cell receptor (beta chain) was sequenced during a study of cytomegalovirus exposure and HLA in healthy donors. PCR employed 60 Vbeta and 13 Jbeta primers. TCRdb's table, derived via immunoSEQ multiplex PCR, lists solely in-frame clones and lacks some. The sample yields around 120,000 clones, over 60% seen once. The sequencing input was PBMCs. The TCR was taken from a human donor in good health.

The CDR3 loop reads CASSFSGQGYYNEQFF. The CDR3, as DNA: TGTGCCAGCAGCTTTTCGGGACAGGGGTACTACAATGAGCAGTTCTTC. The gene calls are TRBV7-9 and TRBJ2-1, with 10 bases that match TRBD1. V lost 3 bases, J lost 3 bases, and 5 bases stayed unmatched. Germline-derived CDR1 and CDR2 are SEHNR and FQNEAQ (reference sequence). This CDR3 is built from 16 residues. Full variable domain (outside the CDR3, taken from reference TRBV7-9 and TRBJ2-1): DTGVSQNPRHKITKRGQNVTFRCDPISEHNRLYWYRQTLGQGPEFLTYFQNEAQLEKSRLLSDRFSAERPKGSFSTLEIQRTEQGDSAMYLCASSFSGQGYYNEQFFGPGTRLTVL.